The 5 T cell receptor beta chains below all came from one sample that was sequenced in a study of cytomegalovirus exposure and HLA in healthy donors. Researchers ran the PCR with 60 Vbeta and 13 Jbeta primers. Profiling relied on immunoSEQ multiplex PCR, and the TCRdb table lists in-frame clones only, not all of them. Counted here are 90,000 to 100,000 clones, around 84% occurring once; the ten biggest clones make up approximately 2%. Specimen: PBMCs. These receptors all come from a man between 18 and 35 years old in good health and CMV-seronegative.

In nucleotides, the CDR3 is TGTGCCAGCAGTGAAGCCGGGGGTGGGGCAGATACGCAGTATTTT. This translates into CASSEAGGGADTQYF. The V gene is TRBV6-1, the J gene TRBJ2-3; D may be TRBD2 (6 bases). Germline V CDR1 and CDR2: MNHNS, SASEGT. The length of the CDR3 is 15 residues. Trimming left V 0 bases short and J 4 bases short, with 11 bases between.

The chain combines TRBV4-1 with TRBJ2-3, with TRBD2 matching 10 bases. CDR1 and CDR2 from the germline V gene are MGHRA and YSYEKL. The CDR3 sequence is 16 residues long. The J segment lost 2 bases and the V segment lost 2 bases, leaving 4 bases of the junction unmatched. This chain's CDR3 is CASSQTSGETTDTQYF. The CDR3 DNA follows: TGCGCCAGCAGCCAAACTAGCGGGGAGACCACAGATACGCAGTATTTT.

The CDR3 loop is CAWSVPTGNSPLHF. CDR3 nucleotides: TGTGCCTGGAGTGTCCCGACAGGGAATTCACCCCTCCACTTT. This rearrangement joins TRBV30 to TRBJ1-6; 7 bases align to TRBD1. The V gene's germline CDR1 is GTSNPN and CDR2 SVGIG (reference sequence). The CDR3 runs 14 residues. J was trimmed by 7 bases and V by 0 bases; bases with no gene match: 3.

V and J are TRBV7-8 and TRBJ1-5, with D perhaps matching TRBD1 (5 bases). Germline values: CDR1 SGHVS, CDR2 FQNEAQ. V shed 2 bases and J shed 2 bases, with 7 bases lying between them. CDR3 length equals 14 residues. In nucleotides, the CDR3 is TGTGCCAGCAGCTTACCGGGGGGCAATCAGCCCCAGCATTTT. It encodes CASSLPGGNQPQHF.

CDR3 nucleotides: TGTGCCAGTAGTACCACAGGGGAGAATGAAAAACTGTTTTTT. Its protein product is CASSTTGENEKLFF. The gene calls are TRBV19 and TRBJ1-4; TRBD1 aligns across 7 bases. This CDR3 is 14 amino acids long. The junction had 4 bases not matched to a gene; V was cut back by 4 bases and J by 5 bases. The germline V gene encodes CDR1 LNHDA and CDR2 SQIVND (reference sequence).